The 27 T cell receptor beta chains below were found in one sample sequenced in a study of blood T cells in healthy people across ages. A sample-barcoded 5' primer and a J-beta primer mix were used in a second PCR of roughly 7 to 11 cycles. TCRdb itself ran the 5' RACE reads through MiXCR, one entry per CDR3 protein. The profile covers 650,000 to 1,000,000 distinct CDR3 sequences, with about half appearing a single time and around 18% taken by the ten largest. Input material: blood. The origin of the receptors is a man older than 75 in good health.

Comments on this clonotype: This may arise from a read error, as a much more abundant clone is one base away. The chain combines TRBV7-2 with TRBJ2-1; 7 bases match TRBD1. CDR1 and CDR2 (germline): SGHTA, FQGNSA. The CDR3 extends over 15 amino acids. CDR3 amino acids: CASSLMGQSYDEQFF. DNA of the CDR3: TGTGCCAGCAGTCTAATGGGACAGTCCTACGATGAGCAGTTCTTC. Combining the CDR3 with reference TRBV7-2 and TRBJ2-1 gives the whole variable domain GAGVSQSPSNKVTEKGKDVELRCDPISGHTALYWYRQSLGQGLEFLIYFQGNSAPDKSGLPSDRFSAERTGGSVSTLTIQRTQQEDSAVYLCASSLMGQSYDEQFFGPGTRLTVL.

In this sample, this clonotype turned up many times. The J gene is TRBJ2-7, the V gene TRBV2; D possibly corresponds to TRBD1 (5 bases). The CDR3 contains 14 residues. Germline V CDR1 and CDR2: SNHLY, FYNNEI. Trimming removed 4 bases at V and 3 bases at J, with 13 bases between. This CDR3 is CASSGDSVYYEQYF. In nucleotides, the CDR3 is TGTGCCAGCAGTGGCGACAGCGTCTACTACGAGCAGTACTTC.

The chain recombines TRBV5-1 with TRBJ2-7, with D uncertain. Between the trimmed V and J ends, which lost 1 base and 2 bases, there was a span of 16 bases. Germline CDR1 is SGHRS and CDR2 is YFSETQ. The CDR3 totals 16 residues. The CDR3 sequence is CASSLYRHKYPYEQYF. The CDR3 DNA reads TGCGCCAGCAGCTTGTACCGTCACAAATACCCCTACGAGCAGTACTTC. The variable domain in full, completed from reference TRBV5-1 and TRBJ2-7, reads KAGVTQTPRYLIKTRGQQVTLSCSPISGHRSVSWYQQTPGQGLQFLFEYFSETQRNKGNFPGRFSGRQFSNSRSEMNVSTLELGDSALYLCASSLYRHKYPYEQYFGPGTRLTVT.

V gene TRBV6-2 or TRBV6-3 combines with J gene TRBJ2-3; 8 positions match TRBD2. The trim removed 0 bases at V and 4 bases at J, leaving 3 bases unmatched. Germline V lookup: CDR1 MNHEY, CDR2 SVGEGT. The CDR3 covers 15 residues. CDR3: CASSYSAGAADTQYF. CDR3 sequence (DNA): TGTGCCAGCAGTTACTCAGCGGGGGCGGCAGATACGCAGTATTTT.

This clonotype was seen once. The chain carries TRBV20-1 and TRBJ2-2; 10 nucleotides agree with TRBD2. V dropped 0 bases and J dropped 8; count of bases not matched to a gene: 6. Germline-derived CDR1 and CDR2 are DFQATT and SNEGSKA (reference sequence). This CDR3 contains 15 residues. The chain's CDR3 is CSARDQRGGKGELFF. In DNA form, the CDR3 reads TGCAGTGCTAGAGACCAGCGGGGGGGCAAAGGGGAGCTGTTTTTT.

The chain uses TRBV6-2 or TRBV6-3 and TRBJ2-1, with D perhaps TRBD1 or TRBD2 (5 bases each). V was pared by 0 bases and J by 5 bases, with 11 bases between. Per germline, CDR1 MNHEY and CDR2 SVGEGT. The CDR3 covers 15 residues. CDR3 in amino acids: CASSYSSRGDNEQFF. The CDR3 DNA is TGTGCCAGCAGTTACTCGTCGCGAGGGGACAATGAGCAGTTCTTC.

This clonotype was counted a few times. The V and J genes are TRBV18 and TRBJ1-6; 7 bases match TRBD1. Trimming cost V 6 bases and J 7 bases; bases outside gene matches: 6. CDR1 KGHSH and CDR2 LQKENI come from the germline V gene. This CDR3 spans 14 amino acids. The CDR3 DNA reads TGTGCCAGCTCGCTCGGACAGGAGAATTCACCCCTCCACTTT. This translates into CASSLGQENSPLHF.

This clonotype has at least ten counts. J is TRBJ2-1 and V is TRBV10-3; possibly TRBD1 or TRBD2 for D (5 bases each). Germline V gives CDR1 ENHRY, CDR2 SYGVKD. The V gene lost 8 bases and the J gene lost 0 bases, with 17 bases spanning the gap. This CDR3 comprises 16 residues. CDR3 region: CAIETTPGTSYNEQFF. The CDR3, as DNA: TGTGCCATCGAAACCACCCCCGGGACCTCCTACAATGAGCAGTTCTTC.

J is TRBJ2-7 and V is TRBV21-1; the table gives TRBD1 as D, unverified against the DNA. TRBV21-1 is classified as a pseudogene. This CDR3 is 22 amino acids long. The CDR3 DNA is TGTGCCAGCAGCAAAGCCGACCTTTGCCGGGGCAGAATTTTACTGCCTTTTAATGAGCAGTACTTC. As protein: CASSKADLCRGRILLPFNEQYF.

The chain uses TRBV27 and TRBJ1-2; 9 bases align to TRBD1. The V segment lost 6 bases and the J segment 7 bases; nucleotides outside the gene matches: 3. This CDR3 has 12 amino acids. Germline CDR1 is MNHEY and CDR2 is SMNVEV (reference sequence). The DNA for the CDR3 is TGTGCCAGCAGGGGACAGGGTGCTGGCTACACCTTC. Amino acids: CASRGQGAGYTF.

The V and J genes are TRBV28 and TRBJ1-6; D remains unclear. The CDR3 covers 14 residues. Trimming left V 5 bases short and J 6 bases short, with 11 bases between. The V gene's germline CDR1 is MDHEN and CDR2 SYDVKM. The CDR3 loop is CASSVGGSNSPLHF. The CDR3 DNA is TGTGCCAGCAGTGTAGGAGGGAGTAATTCACCCCTCCACTTT.

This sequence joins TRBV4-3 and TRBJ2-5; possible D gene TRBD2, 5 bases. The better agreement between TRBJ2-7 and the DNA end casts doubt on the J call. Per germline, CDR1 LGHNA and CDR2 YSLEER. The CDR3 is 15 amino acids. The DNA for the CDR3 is TGCGCCAGCAGCCAAGAAACGGACTCTTGGTTCGAGCAGTACTTC. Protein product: CASSQETDSWFEQYF.

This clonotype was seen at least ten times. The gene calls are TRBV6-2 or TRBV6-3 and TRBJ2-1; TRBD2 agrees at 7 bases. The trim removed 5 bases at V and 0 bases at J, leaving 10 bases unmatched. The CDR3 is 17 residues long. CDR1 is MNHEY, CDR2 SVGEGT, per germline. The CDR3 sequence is CASSRALRGISYNEQFF. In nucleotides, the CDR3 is TGTGCCAGCAGTCGAGCTTTGCGGGGGATCTCCTACAATGAGCAGTTCTTC.

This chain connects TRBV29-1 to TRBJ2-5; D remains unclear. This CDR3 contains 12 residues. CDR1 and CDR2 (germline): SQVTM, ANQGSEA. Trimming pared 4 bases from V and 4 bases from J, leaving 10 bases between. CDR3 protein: CSVGFDLETQYF. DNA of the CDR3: TGCAGCGTTGGTTTCGACCTAGAGACCCAGTACTTC. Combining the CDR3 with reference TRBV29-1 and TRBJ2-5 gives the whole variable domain SAVISQKPSRDICQRGTSLTIQCQVDSQVTMMFWYRQQPGQSLTLIATANQGSEATYESGFVIDKFPISRPNLTFSTLTVSNMSPEDSSIYLCSVGFDLETQYFGPGTRLLVL.

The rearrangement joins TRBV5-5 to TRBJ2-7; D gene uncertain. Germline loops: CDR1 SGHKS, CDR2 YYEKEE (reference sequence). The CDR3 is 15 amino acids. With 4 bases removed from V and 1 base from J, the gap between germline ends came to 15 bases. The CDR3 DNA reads TGTGCCAGCAGCCGAGAATCAATTAATTCCTACGAGCAGTACTTC. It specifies CASSRESINSYEQYF.

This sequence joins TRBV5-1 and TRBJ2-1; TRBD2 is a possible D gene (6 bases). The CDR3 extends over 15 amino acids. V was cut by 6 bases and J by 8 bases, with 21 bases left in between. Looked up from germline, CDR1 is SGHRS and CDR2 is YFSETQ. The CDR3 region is CASTSTAGGPYEQFF. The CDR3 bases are TGCGCCAGCACCAGTACAGCAGGAGGGCCCTATGAGCAGTTCTTC.

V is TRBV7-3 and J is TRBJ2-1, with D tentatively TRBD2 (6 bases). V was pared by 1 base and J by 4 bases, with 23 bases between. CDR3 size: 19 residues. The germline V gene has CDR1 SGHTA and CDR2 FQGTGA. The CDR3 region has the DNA TGTGCCAGCAGCTTAATAGGCCGATCAAGTAGCGGAAAGTACAATGAGCAGTTCTTC. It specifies CASSLIGRSSSGKYNEQFF. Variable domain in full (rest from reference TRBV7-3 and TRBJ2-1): GAGVSQTPSNKVTEKGKYVELRCDPISGHTALYWYRQSLGQGPEFLIYFQGTGAADDSGLPNDRFFAVRPEGSVSTLKIQRTERGDSAVYLCASSLIGRSSSGKYNEQFFGPGTRLTVL.

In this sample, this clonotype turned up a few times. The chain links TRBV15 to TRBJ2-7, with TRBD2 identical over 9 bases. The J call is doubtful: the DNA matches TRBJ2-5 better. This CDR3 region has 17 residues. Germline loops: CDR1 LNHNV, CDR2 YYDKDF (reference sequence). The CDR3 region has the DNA TGTGCCACCAGCAGAGCCTTGAGGGGAGCGGGAGGCGAGACCCAGTACTTC. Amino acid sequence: CATSRALRGAGGETQYF.

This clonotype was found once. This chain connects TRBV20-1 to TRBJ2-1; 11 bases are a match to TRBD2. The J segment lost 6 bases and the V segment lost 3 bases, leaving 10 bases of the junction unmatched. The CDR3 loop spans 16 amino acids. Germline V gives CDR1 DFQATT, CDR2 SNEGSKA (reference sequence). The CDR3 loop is CSARVPLAGEGNEQFF. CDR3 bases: TGCAGTGCTAGGGTCCCACTAGCGGGAGAAGGCAATGAGCAGTTCTTC.

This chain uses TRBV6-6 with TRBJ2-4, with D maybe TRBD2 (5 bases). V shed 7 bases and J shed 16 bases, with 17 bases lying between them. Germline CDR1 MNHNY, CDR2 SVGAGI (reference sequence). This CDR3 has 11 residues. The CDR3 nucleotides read TGTGCCAGCATGAGGGCAGAGATAGTCTACTTC. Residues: CASMRAEIVYF.

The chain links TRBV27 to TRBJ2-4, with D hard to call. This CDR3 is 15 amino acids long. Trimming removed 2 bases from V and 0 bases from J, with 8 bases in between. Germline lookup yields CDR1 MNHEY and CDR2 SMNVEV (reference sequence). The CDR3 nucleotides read TGTGCCAGCAGTTTAGCTGTGGGAGCCAAAAACATTCAGTACTTC. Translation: CASSLAVGAKNIQYF.

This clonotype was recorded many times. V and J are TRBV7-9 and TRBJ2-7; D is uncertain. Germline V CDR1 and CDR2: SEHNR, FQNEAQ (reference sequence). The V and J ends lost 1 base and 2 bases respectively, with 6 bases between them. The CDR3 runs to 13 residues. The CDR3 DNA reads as TGTGCCAGCAGCTTAGAACCCCCCTACGAGCAGTACTTC. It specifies CASSLEPPYEQYF.

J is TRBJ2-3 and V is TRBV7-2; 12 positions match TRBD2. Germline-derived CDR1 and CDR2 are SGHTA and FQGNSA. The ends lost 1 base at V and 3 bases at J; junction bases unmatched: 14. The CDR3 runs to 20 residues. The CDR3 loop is CASSLEGTSGGTHITDTQYF. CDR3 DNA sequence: TGTGCCAGCAGCTTAGAGGGAACTAGCGGGGGGACACACATAACAGATACGCAGTATTTT.

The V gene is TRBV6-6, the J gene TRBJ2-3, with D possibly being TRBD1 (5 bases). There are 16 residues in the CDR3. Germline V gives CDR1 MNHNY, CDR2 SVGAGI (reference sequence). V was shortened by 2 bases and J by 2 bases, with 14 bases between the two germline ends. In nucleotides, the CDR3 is TGTGCCAGCAGTTACGCGGCAGGGAAGAACACAGATACGCAGTATTTT. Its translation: CASSYAAGKNTDTQYF.

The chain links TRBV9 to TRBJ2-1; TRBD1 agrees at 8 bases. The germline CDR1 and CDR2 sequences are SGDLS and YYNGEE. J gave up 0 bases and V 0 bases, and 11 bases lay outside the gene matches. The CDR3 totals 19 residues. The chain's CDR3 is CASSVASQGADSSYNEQFF. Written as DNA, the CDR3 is TGTGCCAGCAGCGTAGCCTCGCAGGGGGCGGATAGCTCCTACAATGAGCAGTTCTTC. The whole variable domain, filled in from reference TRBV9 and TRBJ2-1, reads DSGVTQTPKHLITATGQRVTLRCSPRSGDLSVYWYQQSLDQGLQFLIQYYNGEERAKGNILERFSAQQFPDLHSELNLSSLELGDSALYFCASSVASQGADSSYNEQFFGPGTRLTVL.

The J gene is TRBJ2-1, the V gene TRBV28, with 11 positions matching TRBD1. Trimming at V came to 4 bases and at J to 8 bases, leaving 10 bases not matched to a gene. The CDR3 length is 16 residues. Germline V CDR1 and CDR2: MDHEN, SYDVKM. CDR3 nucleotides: TGTGCCAGCAGTTCCTCCGGACAGGGGGCGAAAGATGAGCAGTTCTTC. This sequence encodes CASSSSGQGAKDEQFF.

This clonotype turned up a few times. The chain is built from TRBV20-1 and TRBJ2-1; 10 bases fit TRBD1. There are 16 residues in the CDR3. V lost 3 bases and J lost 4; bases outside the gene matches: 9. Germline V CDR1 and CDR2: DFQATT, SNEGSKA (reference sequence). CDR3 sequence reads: CSASTLGTGAYNEQFF. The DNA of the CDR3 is TGCAGTGCTAGTACCCTAGGGACAGGGGCATACAATGAGCAGTTCTTC.